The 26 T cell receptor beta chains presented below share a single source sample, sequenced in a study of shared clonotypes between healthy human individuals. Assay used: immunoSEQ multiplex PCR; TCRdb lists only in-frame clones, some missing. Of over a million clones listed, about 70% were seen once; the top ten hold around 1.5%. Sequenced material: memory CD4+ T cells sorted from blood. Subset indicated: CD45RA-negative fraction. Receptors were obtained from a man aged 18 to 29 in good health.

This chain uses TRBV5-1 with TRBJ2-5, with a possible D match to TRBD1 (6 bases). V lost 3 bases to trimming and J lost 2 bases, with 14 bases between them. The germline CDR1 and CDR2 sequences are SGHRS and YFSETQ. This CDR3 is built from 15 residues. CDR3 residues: CASSSRQAEQETQYF. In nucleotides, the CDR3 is TGCGCCAGCAGCTCTCGACAGGCCGAGCAAGAGACCCAGTACTTC. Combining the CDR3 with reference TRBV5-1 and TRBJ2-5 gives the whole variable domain KAGVTQTPRYLIKTRGQQVTLSCSPISGHRSVSWYQQTPGQGLQFLFEYFSETQRNKGNFPGRFSGRQFSNSRSEMNVSTLELGDSALYLCASSSRQAEQETQYFGPGTRLLVL.

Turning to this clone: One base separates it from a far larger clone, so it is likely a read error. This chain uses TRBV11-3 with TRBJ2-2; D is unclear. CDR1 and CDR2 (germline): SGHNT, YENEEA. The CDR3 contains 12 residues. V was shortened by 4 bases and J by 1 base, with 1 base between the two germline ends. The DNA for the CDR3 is TGTGCCAGCAGCTGGAACACCGGGGAGCTGTTTTTT. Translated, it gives CASSWNTGELFF.

CDR3 DNA: TGCAGCGTTGCCCTCGGGGGGAGCCCGAACACCGGGGAGCTGTTTTTT. Residues: CSVALGGSPNTGELFF. V gene TRBV29-1 combines with J gene TRBJ2-2; 7 bases match TRBD2. This CDR3 has 16 residues. CDR1 is SQVTM, CDR2 ANQGSEA, per germline. Unmatched junction bases numbered 8, after V lost 4 bases and J lost 0 bases.

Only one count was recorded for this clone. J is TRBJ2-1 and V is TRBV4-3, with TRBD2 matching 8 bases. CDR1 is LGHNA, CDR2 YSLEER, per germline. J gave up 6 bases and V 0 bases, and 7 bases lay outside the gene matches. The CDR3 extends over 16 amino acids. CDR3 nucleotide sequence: TGCGCCAGCAGCCAAGACTCGGGAGGGCCGTTCAATGAGCAGTTCTTC. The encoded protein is CASSQDSGGPFNEQFF.

CDR3 nucleotides: TGTGCCAGCAGCGTCTCTAGTGGTGCGCAGTATTTT. It yields the protein CASSVSSGAQYF. The chain couples TRBV11-3 to TRBJ2-3; no reliable D call. Trimming took off 5 bases at V and 10 bases at J, with 13 bases between the two ends. The CDR3 sequence is 12 residues long. Germline assignment: CDR1 SGHNT and CDR2 YENEEA.

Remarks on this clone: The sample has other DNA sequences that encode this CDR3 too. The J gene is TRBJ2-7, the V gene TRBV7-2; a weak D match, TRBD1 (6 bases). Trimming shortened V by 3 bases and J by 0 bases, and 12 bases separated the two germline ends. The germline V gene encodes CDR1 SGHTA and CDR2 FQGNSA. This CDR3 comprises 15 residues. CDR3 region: CASSLDSTSSYEQYF. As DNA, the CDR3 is TGTGCCAGCAGCTTGGACAGTACCAGCTCCTACGAGCAGTACTTC.

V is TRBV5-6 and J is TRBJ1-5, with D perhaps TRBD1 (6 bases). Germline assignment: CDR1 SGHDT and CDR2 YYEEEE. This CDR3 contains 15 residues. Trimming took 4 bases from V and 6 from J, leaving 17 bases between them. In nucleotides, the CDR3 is TGTGCCAGCAGCCGGTGGGGGGCGGTCGGTCAGCCCCAGCATTTT. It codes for CASSRWGAVGQPQHF.

The CDR3 is CASSEGTVATNEKLFF. The CDR3 DNA is TGTGCCAGCAGTGAAGGGACGGTTGCAACTAATGAAAAACTGTTTTTT. The V call is TRBV6-1, the J call TRBJ1-4; D ambiguous. CDR1 is MNHNS, CDR2 SASEGT, per germline. The CDR3 contains 16 residues. The V gene lost 1 base and the J gene lost 0 bases, with 9 bases spanning the gap.

CDR3 protein: CAWSVGQASYGYTF. The CDR3 nucleotides read TGTGCCTGGAGTGTTGGACAGGCTAGCTATGGCTACACCTTC. The chain employs TRBV30 and TRBJ1-2, with 7 bases identical to TRBD1. In germline, CDR1 is GTSNPN, CDR2 SVGIG (reference sequence). The CDR3 sequence is 14 residues long. The J segment lost 4 bases and the V segment lost 0 bases, leaving 5 bases of the junction unmatched.

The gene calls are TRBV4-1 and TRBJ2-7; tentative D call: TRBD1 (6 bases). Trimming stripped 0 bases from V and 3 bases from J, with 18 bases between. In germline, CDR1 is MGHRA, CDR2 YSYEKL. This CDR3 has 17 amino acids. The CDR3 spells CASSQEIGAGALYEQYF. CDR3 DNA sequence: TGCGCCAGCAGCCAAGAAATCGGAGCAGGGGCCCTCTACGAGCAGTACTTC.

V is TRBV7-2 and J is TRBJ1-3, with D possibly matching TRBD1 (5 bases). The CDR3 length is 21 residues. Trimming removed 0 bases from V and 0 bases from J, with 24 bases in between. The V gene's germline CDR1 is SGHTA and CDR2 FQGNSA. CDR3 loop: CASSLARPGGRVIGSGNTIYF. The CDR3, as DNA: TGTGCCAGCAGCTTAGCGCGTCCCGGTGGCAGGGTAATCGGCTCTGGAAACACCATATATTTT.

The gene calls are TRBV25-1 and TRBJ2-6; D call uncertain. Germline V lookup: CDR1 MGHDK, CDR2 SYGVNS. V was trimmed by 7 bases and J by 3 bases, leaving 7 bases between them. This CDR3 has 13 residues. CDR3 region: CASTGSGANVLTF. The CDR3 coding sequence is TGTGCCAGCACGGGTAGTGGGGCCAACGTCCTGACTTTC.

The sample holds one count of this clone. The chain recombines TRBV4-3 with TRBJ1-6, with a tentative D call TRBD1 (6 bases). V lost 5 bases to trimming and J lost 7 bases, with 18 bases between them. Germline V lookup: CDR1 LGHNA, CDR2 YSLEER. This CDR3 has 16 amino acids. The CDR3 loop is CASSYTDSLINSPLHF. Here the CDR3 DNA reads TGCGCCAGCAGCTACACGGACAGCCTCATCAATTCACCCCTCCACTTT.

The CDR3 region has the DNA TGTGCCAGCAGCCCCGTGAGTCCACAAAAACTGTTTTTT. Its translation is CASSPVSPQKLFF. V is TRBV28 and J is TRBJ1-4; D not certain. The CDR3 runs to 13 residues. The V end was cut by 6 bases, the J end by 9 bases, with 14 bases between. Germline CDR1 MDHEN, CDR2 SYDVKM.

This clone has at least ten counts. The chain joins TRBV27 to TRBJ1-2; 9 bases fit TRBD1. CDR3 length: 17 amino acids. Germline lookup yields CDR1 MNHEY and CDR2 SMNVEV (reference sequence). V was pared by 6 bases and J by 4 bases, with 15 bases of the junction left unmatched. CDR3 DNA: TGTGCCAGCAGCTCTTCCGGCCGGACAGGGGAGGGCTATGGCTACACCTTC. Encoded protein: CASSSSGRTGEGYGYTF.

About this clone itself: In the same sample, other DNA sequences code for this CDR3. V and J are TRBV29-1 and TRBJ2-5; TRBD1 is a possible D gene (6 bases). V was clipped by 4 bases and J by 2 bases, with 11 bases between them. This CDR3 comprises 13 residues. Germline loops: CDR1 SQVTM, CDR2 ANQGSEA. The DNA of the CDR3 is TGCAGCGTTGTCAGGGGCCTGCAAGAGACCCAGTACTTC. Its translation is CSVVRGLQETQYF.

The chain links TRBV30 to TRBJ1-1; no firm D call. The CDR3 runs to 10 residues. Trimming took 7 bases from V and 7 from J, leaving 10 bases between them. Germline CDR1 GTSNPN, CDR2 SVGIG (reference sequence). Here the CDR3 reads CASKKVEAFF. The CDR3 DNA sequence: TGTGCCTCTAAAAAGGTTGAAGCTTTCTTT.

The CDR3 DNA follows: TGTGCCAGCAGTGAGGGGAGTATAGCCAAAAACATTCAGTACTTC. This codes for CASSEGSIAKNIQYF. The rearrangement uses TRBV6-6 and TRBJ2-4, with D perhaps being TRBD1 or TRBD2 (5 bases each). The V gene's germline CDR1 is MNHNY and CDR2 SVGAGI (reference sequence). The CDR3 has 15 residues. Trimming shortened V by 5 bases and J by 0 bases, and 11 bases separated the two germline ends.

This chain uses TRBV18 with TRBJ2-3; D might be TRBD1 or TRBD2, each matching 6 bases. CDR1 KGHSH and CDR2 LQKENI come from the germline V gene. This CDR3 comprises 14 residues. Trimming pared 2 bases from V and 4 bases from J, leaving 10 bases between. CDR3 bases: TGTGCCAGCTCACCATTGGAGGGGGCAGATACGCAGTATTTT. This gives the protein CASSPLEGADTQYF.

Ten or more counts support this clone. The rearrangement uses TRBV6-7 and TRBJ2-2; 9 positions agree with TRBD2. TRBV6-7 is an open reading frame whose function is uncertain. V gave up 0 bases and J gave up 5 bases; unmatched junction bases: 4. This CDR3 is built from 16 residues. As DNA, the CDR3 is TGTGCCAGCAGTTACTCGAAGACTAGCGGAACCGGGGAGCTGTTTTTT. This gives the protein CASSYSKTSGTGELFF.

CDR3 sequence reads: CASSEWRREKSNEQFF. The CDR3 region has the DNA TGTGCCAGCAGTGAATGGAGGCGGGAGAAAAGCAATGAGCAGTTCTTC. The J gene is TRBJ2-1, the V gene TRBV2; 7 nucleotides match TRBD2. The germline V gene encodes CDR1 SNHLY and CDR2 FYNNEI. V shed 2 bases and J 6 bases; nucleotides not matched to a gene: 10. This CDR3 has 16 amino acids.

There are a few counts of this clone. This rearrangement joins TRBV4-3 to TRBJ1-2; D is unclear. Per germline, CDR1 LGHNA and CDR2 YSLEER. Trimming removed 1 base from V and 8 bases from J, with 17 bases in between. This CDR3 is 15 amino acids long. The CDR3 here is CASSQVPVGRRGYTF. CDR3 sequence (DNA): TGCGCCAGCAGCCAAGTCCCGGTCGGACGTAGGGGCTACACCTTC.

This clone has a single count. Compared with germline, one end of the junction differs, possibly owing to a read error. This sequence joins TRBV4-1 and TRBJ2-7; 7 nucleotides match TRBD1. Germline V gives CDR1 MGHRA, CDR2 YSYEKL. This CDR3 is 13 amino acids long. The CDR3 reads CASSRQGSHEQYF. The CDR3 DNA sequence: TGCGCCAGCAGTCGACAGGGCTCCCACGAGCAGTACTTC.

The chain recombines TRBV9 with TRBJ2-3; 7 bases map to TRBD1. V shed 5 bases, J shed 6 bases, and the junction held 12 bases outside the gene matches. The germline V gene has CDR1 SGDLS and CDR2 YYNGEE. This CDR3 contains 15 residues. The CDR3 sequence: CASSQTATGVDTQYF. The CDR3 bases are TGTGCCAGCAGTCAAACCGCTACAGGGGTTGATACGCAGTATTTT.

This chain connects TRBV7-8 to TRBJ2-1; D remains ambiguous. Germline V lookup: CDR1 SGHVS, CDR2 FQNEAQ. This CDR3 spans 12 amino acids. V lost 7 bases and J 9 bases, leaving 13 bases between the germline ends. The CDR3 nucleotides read TGTGCCAGCAATCCAGTAAGGAGTGAGCAGTTCTTC. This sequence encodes CASNPVRSEQFF.

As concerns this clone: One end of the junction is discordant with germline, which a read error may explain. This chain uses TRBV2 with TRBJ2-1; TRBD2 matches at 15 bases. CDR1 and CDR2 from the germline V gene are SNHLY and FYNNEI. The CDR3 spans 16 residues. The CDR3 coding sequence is TGTGCCAGCAGTGAAGCGAGGGGACTAGCGGGGGGCCCCACGGTCTTC. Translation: CASSEARGLAGGPTVF.